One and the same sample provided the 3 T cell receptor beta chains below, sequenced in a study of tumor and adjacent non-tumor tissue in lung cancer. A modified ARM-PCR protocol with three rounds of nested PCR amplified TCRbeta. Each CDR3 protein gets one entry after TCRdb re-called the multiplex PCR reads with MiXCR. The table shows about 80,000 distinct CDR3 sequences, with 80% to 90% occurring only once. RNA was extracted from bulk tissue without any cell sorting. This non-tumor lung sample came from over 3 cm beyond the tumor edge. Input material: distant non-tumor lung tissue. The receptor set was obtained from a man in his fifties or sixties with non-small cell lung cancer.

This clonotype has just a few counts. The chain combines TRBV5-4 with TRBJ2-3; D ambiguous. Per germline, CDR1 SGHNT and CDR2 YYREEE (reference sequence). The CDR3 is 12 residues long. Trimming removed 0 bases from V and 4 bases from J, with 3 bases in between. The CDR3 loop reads CASSLAADTQYF. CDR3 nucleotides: TGTGCCAGCAGCTTGGCCGCAGATACGCAGTATTTT.

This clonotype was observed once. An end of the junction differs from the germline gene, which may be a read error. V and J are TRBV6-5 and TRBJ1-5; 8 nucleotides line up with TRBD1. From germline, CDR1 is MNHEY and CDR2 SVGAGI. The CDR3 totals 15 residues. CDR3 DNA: TGTGCCAGCAGTAACAGTGGACAGGGTAATCAGCCCCAGCTTTTT. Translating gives CASSNSGQGNQPQLF.

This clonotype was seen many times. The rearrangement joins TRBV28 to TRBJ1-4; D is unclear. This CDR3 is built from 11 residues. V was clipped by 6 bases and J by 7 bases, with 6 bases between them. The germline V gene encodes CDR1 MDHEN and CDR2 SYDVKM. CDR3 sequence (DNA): TGTGCCAGCAGCTTAGGTGAAAAACTGTTTTTT. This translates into CASSLGEKLFF.